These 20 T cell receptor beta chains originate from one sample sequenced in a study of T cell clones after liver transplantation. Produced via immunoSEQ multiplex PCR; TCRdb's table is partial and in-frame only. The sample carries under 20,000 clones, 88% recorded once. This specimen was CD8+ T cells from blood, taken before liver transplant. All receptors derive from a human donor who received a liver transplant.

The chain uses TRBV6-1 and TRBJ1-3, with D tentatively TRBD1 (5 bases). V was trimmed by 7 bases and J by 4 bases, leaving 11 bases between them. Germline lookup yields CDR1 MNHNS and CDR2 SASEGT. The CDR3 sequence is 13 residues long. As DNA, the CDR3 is TGTGCCAGCATACCGGGACGCGGAAACACCATATATTTT. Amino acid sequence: CASIPGRGNTIYF.

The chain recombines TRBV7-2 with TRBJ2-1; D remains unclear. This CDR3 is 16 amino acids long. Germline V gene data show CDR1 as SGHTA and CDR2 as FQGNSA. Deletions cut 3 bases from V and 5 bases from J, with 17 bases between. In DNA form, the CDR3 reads TGTGCCAGCAGCTTTTTGGCAGCCAGCCCGAACAATGAGCAGTTCTTC. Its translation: CASSFLAASPNNEQFF.

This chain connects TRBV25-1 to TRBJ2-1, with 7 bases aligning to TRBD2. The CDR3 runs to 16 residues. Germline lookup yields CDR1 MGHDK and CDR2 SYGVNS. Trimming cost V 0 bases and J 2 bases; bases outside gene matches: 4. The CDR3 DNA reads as TGTGCCAGCAGTGAATATCTAGCGGAAACCTACAATGAGCAGTTCTTC. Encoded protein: CASSEYLAETYNEQFF.

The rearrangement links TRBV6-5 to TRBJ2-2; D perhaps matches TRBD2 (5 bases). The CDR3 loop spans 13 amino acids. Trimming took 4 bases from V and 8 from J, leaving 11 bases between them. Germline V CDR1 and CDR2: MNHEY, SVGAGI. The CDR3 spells CASSSKAAGELFF. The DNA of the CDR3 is TGTGCCAGCAGTTCAAAAGCGGCAGGGGAGCTGTTTTTT.

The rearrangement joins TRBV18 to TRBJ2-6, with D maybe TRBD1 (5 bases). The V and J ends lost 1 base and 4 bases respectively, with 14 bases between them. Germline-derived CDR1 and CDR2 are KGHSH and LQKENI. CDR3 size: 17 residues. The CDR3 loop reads CASSPLVKGVGANVLTF. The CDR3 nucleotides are TGTGCCAGCTCACCACTGGTTAAAGGGGTAGGGGCCAACGTCCTGACTTTC.

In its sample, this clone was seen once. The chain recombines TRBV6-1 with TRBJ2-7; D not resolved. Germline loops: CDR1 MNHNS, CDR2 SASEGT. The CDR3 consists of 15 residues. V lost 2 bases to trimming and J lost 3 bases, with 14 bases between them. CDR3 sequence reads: CASSEKTETFYEQYF. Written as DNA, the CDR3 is TGTGCCAGCAGTGAAAAGACGGAGACTTTCTACGAGCAGTACTTC.

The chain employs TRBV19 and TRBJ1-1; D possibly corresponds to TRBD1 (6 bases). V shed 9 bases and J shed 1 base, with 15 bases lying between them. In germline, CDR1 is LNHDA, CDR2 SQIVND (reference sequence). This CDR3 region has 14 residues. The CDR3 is CASTVGGPNTEAFF. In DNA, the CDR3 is TGTGCCAGCACCGTAGGGGGACCGAACACTGAAGCTTTCTTT.

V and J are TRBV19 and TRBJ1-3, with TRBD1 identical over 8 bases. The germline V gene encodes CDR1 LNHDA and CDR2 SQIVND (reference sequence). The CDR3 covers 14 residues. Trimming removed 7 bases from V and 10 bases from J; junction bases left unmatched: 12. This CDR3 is CASIGGTGGITIYF. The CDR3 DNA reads TGTGCCAGTATTGGGGGTACAGGGGGTATAACCATATATTTT.

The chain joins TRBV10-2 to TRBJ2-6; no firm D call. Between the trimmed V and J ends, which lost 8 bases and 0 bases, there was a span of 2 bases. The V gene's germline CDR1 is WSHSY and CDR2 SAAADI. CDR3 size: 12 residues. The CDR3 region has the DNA TGCGCCAGCCTCTCTGGGGCCAACGTCCTGACTTTC. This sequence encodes CASLSGANVLTF.

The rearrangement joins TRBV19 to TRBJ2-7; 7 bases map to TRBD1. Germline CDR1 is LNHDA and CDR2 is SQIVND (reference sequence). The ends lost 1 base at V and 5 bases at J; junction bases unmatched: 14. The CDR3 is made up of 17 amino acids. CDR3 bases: TGTGCCAGTAGTATAGCCCTTGACAGGGAATTTTTCGACGAGCAGTACTTC. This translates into CASSIALDREFFDEQYF. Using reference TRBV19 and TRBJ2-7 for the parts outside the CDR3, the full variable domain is DGGITQSPKYLFRKEGQNVTLSCEQNLNHDAMYWYRQDPGQGLRLIYYSQIVNDFQKGDIAEGYSVSREKKESFPLTVTSAQKNPTAFYLCASSIALDREFFDEQYFGPGTRLTVT.

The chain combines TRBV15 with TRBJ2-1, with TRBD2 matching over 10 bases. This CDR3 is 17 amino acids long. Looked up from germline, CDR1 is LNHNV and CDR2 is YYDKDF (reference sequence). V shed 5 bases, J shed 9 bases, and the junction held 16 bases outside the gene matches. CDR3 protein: CATSAAGLALYEREQFF. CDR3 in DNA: TGTGCCACCAGCGCTGCGGGACTAGCGCTGTACGAGCGTGAGCAGTTCTTC.

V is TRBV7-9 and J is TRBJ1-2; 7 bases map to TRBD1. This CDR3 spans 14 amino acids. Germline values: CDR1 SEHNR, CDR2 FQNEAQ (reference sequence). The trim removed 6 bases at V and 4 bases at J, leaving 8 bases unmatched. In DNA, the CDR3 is TGTGCCAGCAGTGGACAGGCCTCCATCTATGGCTACACCTTC. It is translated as CASSGQASIYGYTF. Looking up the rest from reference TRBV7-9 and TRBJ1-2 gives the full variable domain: DTGVSQNPRHKITKRGQNVTFRCDPISEHNRLYWYRQTLGQGPEFLTYFQNEAQLEKSRLLSDRFSAERPKGSFSTLEIQRTEQGDSAMYLCASSGQASIYGYTFGSGTRLTVV.

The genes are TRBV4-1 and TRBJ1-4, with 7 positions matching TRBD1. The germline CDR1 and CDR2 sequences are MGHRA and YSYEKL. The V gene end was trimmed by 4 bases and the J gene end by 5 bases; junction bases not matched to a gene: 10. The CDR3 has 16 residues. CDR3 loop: CASSPAMGQINEKLFF. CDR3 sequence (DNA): TGCGCCAGCAGCCCGGCTATGGGACAGATAAATGAAAAACTGTTTTTT.

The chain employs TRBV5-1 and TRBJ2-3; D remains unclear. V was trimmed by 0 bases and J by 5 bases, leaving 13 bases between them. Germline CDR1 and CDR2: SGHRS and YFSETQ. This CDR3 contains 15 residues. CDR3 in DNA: TGCGCCAGCAGCTTGGGGGCAGCCCTTGGAGATACGCAGTATTTT. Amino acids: CASSLGAALGDTQYF.

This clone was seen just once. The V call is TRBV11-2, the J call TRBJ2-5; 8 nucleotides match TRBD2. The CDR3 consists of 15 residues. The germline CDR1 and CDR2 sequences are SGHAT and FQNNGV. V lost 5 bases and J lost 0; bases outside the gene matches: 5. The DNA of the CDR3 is TGTGCCAGCAGCCATGGGACTAGAAACCAAGAGACCCAGTACTTC. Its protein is CASSHGTRNQETQYF.

In DNA form, the CDR3 reads TGTGCCAGCAGAGCGATGACCGGGACTTCAAACTACGAGCAGTACTTC. This codes for CASRAMTGTSNYEQYF. The chain recombines TRBV28 with TRBJ2-7, with D perhaps matching TRBD2 (6 bases). V lost 6 bases, J lost 3 bases, and 21 bases lay in between. This CDR3 is 16 amino acids long. Germline V gene data show CDR1 as MDHEN and CDR2 as SYDVKM.

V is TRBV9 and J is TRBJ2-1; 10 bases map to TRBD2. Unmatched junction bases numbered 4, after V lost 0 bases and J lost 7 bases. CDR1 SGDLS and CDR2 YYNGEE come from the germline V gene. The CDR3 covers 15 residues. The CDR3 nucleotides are TGTGCCAGCAGCGTAGTCCCTAGCGGGAGTAATGAGCAGTTCTTC. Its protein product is CASSVVPSGSNEQFF.

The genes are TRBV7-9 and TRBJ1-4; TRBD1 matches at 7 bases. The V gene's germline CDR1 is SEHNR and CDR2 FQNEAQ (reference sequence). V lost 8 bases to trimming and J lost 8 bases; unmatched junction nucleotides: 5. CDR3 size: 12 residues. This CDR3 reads CASRTGEEKLFF. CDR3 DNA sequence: TGTGCCAGCCGCACAGGGGAAGAAAAACTGTTTTTT.

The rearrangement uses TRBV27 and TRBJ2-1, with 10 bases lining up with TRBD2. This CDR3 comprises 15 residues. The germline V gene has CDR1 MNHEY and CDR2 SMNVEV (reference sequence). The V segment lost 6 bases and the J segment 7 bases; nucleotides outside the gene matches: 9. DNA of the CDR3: TGTGCCAGCAGGGAGCGGGAGGGCACACCTAATGAGCAGTTCTTC. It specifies CASREREGTPNEQFF.

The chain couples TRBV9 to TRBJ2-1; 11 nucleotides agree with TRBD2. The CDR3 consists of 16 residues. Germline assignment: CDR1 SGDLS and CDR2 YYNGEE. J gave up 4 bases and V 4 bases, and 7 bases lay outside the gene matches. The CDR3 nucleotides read TGTGCCAGCAGCCCCCTAGCGGGAGGTAGGTACAATGAGCAGTTCTTC. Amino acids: CASSPLAGGRYNEQFF.